Listed below are T cell receptor beta chains from one sample, sequenced in a study of CD8 T cells in ankylosing spondylitis. Via MiXCR, TCRdb re-called the 5' RACE reads, giving one row per CDR3 protein. Here the sample spans approximately 350,000 distinct CDR3 sequences, more than 20% being singletons. Sequenced sample: blood, either unsorted or a sorted T cell fraction (not recorded which). The receptor source for this set is a male donor with ankylosing spondylitis or in good health (not recorded which). The CDR3 runs from the conserved cysteine through the conserved F or W. D genes are given only for firm matches. Only part of the rows carry a size: once, few, many, or a class if the clone is expanded.

CDR3 protein	CDR3 DNA	V gene	J gene	clone size	D gene
CSVRVGLNTEAFF	TGCAGCGTCAGAGTGGGCCTGAACACTGAAGCTTTCTTT	TRBV29-1	TRBJ1-1	few	.
CARSPGLHFSTDTQYF	TGTGCCAGGAGTCCTGGGCTCCACTTCTCGACAGATACGCAGTATTTT	TRBV5-3	TRBJ2-3	.	.
CASAGTDSYEQYF	TGTGCCAGTGCGGGGACAGATTCCTACGAGCAGTACTTC	TRBV19	TRBJ2-7	few	.
CASSPIIWTGPDTQYF	TGTGCCAGCAGCCCGATCATCTGGACAGGGCCAGATACGCAGTATTTT	TRBV12-3/TRBV12-4	TRBJ2-3	.	TRBD1
CSARDLLRGPYYEQYF	TGCAGTGCTAGAGATCTCTTGCGGGGGCCGTACTACGAGCAGTACTTC	TRBV20-1	TRBJ2-7	.	.
CASSLRGPNSSLHF	TGTGCCAGCAGTTTAAGGGGACCCAATTCATCCCTCCACTTT	TRBV27	TRBJ1-6	.	.
CSARGTSGGASSYNEQFF	TGCAGTGCTAGAGGGACTAGCGGGGGGGCTAGCTCCTACAATGAGCAGTTCTTC	TRBV20-1	TRBJ2-1	few	TRBD2
CASSQELGGAYNEQFF	TGTGCCAGCAGCCAAGAACTAGGAGGGGCTTACAATGAGCAGTTCTTC	TRBV4-2	TRBJ2-1	.	.
CASSQGRLRSRGEQYF	TGCGCCAGCAGCCAAGGAAGGTTGCGGAGTCGGGGGGAGCAGTACTTC	TRBV4-1	TRBJ2-7	.	.
CASSPHGGLGNEQFF	TGTGCCAGCAGCCCCCACGGGGGCTTAGGGAATGAGCAGTTCTTC	TRBV7-9	TRBJ2-1	few	.
CASSLERGGNEQFF	TGTGCCAGCAGCTTGGAGCGGGGTGGGAATGAGCAGTTCTTC	TRBV11-3	TRBJ2-1	.	TRBD2
CASSEWLRQGGYEQYF	TGTGCCAGCAGTGAATGGTTGAGACAGGGGGGCTACGAGCAGTACTTC	TRBV25-1	TRBJ2-7	.	TRBD1
CASSADRAAGNQPQHF	TGTGCCAGCAGTGCCGACAGGGCGGCCGGCAATCAGCCCCAGCATTTT	TRBV27	TRBJ1-5	many	TRBD1
CASSLDLGDPYEQYF	TGTGCCAGCAGCTTGGACTTGGGGGACCCCTACGAGCAGTACTTC	TRBV5-6	TRBJ2-7	.	.
CATAEDRVNEQYF	TGTGCCACCGCTGAAGACAGGGTAAACGAGCAGTACTTC	TRBV15	TRBJ2-7	.	TRBD1
CASSQEPILAGSYEQYF	TGCGCCAGCAGCCAAGAGCCAATTCTAGCGGGGAGCTACGAGCAGTACTTC	TRBV4-1	TRBJ2-7	.	TRBD2
CASSDLLARSETQYF	TGTGCCAGCAGCGACCTACTAGCGAGGTCAGAGACCCAGTACTTC	TRBV7-9	TRBJ2-5	few	TRBD2
CASSTHGGAGEQYF	TGTGCCAGCAGCACCCACGGGGGGGCTGGGGAGCAGTACTTC	TRBV7-6	TRBJ2-7	.	TRBD2
CASSLWAGDNEQFF	TGCGCCAGCAGCTTGTGGGCAGGGGACAATGAGCAGTTCTTC	TRBV5-1	TRBJ2-1	few	.
CASSPRNGAKGFGDNEQFF	TGCGCCAGCAGCCCCCGGAACGGGGCGAAGGGTTTCGGGGACAATGAGCAGTTCTTC	TRBV5-1	TRBJ2-1	.	.
CAIAETGGEEQYF	TGTGCCATCGCCGAAACAGGGGGCGAGGAGCAGTACTTC	TRBV10-3	TRBJ2-7	few	TRBD1
CASSLGLGVEAFF	TGTGCCAGCAGTTTGGGACTGGGAGTTGAAGCTTTCTTT	TRBV12-3/TRBV12-4	TRBJ1-1	.	.
CASSQGAPYEQYF	TGCGCCAGCAGCCAAGGGGCACCCTACGAGCAGTACTTC	TRBV4-1	TRBJ2-7	few	.
CASRGTGRNTGELFF	TGTGCCAGCAGGGGGACCGGAAGAAACACCGGGGAGCTGTTTTTT	TRBV12-3/TRBV12-4	TRBJ2-2	many	.
CASSQDWGYEQYF	TGCGCCAGCAGCCAAGATTGGGGCTACGAGCAGTACTTC	TRBV4-1	TRBJ2-7	.	.
CASRQGPEQYF	TGTGCCAGCAGACAGGGGCCCGAGCAGTACTTC	TRBV13	TRBJ2-7	.	TRBD1
CASSSGKPNEQFF	TGTGCCAGCAGCTCGGGGAAGCCCAATGAGCAGTTCTTC	TRBV7-9	TRBJ2-1	.	.
CASSGYWGDTQYF	TGTGCCAGCAGTGGCTATTGGGGAGATACGCAGTATTTT	TRBV6-1	TRBJ2-3	few	.
CSVEDRPTGELFF	TGCAGCGTTGAAGACAGACCCACCGGGGAGCTGTTTTTT	TRBV29-1	TRBJ2-2	many	.
CASSLRGTTYEQYF	TGTGCCAGCAGTTTACGAGGGACCACCTACGAGCAGTACTTC	TRBV27	TRBJ2-7	.	.
CASSQIPGPAALDTQYF	TGCGCCAGCAGCCAGATCCCGGGACCCGCGGCCCTAGATACGCAGTATTTT	TRBV4-1	TRBJ2-3	.	.
CASSLTVGDQETQYF	TGTGCCAGCAGCTTAACGGTAGGAGATCAAGAGACCCAGTACTTC	TRBV7-9	TRBJ2-5	.	.
CATSDPRRQLSTDTQYF	TGTGCCACCAGTGATCCCCGGCGGCAGTTAAGCACAGATACGCAGTATTTT	TRBV24-1	TRBJ2-3	.	.
CASRRFSTDTQYF	TGTGCCAGCAGACGGTTTAGCACAGATACGCAGTATTTT	TRBV6-2/TRBV6-3	TRBJ2-3	.	.
CASSEVPGVNEQFF	TGTGCCAGCAGTGAAGTGCCAGGGGTCAATGAGCAGTTCTTC	TRBV6-1	TRBJ2-1	few	.
CSARQSLGNTEAFF	TGCAGTGCTAGACAATCCCTAGGGAACACTGAAGCTTTCTTT	TRBV20-1	TRBJ1-1	few	.
CASSVGGTVLLLVPYEQYF	TGTGCCAGCAGCGTAGGAGGAACAGTCCTGCTCCTCGTTCCCTACGAGCAGTACTTC	TRBV9	TRBJ2-7	few	.
CSARDSGGTSYNEQFF	TGCAGTGCTAGAGATTCCGGGGGCACCTCCTACAATGAGCAGTTCTTC	TRBV20-1	TRBJ2-1	few	.
CSAPFGQQPDTQYF	TGCAGTGCCCCCTTTGGGCAGCAACCAGATACGCAGTATTTT	TRBV20-1	TRBJ2-3	.	.
CASSGVGQGIYEQYF	TGCGCCAGCAGCGGAGTGGGACAGGGTATCTACGAGCAGTACTTC	TRBV4-1	TRBJ2-7	.	TRBD1
CASSQDAGGTDTQYF	TGCGCCAGCAGCCAAGATGCAGGGGGCACAGATACGCAGTATTTT	TRBV4-1	TRBJ2-3	.	.
CASSADGSYEQYF	TGCGCCAGCAGCGCAGACGGCTCCTACGAGCAGTACTTC	TRBV5-1	TRBJ2-7	few	.
CASSQDQGYEQYF	TGTGCCAGCAGCCAAGATCAGGGTTACGAGCAGTACTTC	TRBV3-1	TRBJ2-7	.	.
CASSLLGNIPHEQYF	TGTGCCAGCAGCTTATTGGGAAACATTCCCCACGAGCAGTACTTC	TRBV7-9	TRBJ2-7	.	.
CASTLLIAGELFF	TGTGCCAGCACCCTTTTGATCGCCGGGGAGCTGTTTTTT	TRBV12-3/TRBV12-4	TRBJ2-2	.	.
CASSVTIRNTEAFF	TGTGCCAGCAGCGTAACAATACGGAACACTGAAGCTTTCTTT	TRBV9	TRBJ1-1	.	.
CASSWVAGGPTDTQYF	TGTGCCAGCAGTTGGGTAGCGGGGGGCCCCACAGATACGCAGTATTTT	TRBV12-3/TRBV12-4	TRBJ2-3	few	TRBD2
CSAAGARGATNEKLFF	TGCAGCGCCGCCGGGGCTAGAGGAGCAACTAATGAAAAACTGTTTTTT	TRBV29-1	TRBJ1-4	.	.
CASSLVTDAPTYEQYF	TGTGCCAGCAGCTTAGTCACGGATGCCCCGACCTACGAGCAGTACTTC	TRBV7-9	TRBJ2-7	few	.
CASRPSDRAYEQYF	TGTGCCAGCAGACCCTCGGACAGGGCCTACGAGCAGTACTTC	TRBV28	TRBJ2-7	.	TRBD1